This note documents a single TCR beta chain sequence. Its antigen is as yet unknown. The sample is drawn from a study of PD-1 blockade in classical Hodgkin lymphoma. Study-wide findings and caveats: Reports indicated that newly diagnosed patients had lower baseline TCR diversity than healthy donors did. Compared with baseline, CD4+ but not CD8+ TCR diversity had risen significantly by C4D1. Before treatment, complete responders showed about the same diversity as newly diagnosed patients. Why the repertoires differ is still unclear, perhaps disease activity or prior therapy.

Germline CDR1 and CDR2: MNHEY and SMNVEV (reference sequence). Germline trimming cut 5 bases from V and 2 bases from J; bases unmatched to any gene: 1. The CDR3 consists of 14 residues. Only in-frame clones appear in the TCRdb table, and some are missing; sequencing was by immunoSEQ multiplex PCR. This table has approximately 60,000 clones, approximately 88% appearing once. Each patient's relapse followed autologous stem cell transplantation, and brentuximab vedotin exposure varied. This chain links TRBV27 with TRBJ2-3; TRBD2 agrees at 10 bases. The sequencing used peripheral blood mononuclear cells (PBMCs), collected at baseline. This sequence was found in a human donor with classical Hodgkin lymphoma. In DNA form, the CDR3 reads TGTGCCAGCAGTGGACTAGCGGCCACAGATACGCAGTATTTT. Amino acids: CASSGLAATDTQYF.